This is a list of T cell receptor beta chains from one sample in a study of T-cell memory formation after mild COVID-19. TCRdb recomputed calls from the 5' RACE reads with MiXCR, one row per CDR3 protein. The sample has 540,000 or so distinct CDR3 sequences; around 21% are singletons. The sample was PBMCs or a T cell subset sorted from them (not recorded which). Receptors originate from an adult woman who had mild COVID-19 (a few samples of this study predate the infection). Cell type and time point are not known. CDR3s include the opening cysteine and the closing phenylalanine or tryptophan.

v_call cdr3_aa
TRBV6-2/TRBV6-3 CASSYTGVVDEQYF
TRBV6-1 CASSDSWGTEAFF
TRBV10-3 CAISESRVNEQFF
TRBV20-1 CSAWGSSYEQYF
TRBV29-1 CSVGAGVVETQYF
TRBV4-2 CASSLGLADNEQFF
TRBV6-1 CASSDRDGQPQHF
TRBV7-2 CASSQGPLAGADTQYF
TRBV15 CATSRDPDYGYTF
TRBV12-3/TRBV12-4 CASSNRDRDNYGYTF
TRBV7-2 CASSLDRPGELFF
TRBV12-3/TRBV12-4 CASSFQVVEQYF
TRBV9 CASSVEGTAYEQYF
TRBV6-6 CASSYSLQREAPSSYEQYF